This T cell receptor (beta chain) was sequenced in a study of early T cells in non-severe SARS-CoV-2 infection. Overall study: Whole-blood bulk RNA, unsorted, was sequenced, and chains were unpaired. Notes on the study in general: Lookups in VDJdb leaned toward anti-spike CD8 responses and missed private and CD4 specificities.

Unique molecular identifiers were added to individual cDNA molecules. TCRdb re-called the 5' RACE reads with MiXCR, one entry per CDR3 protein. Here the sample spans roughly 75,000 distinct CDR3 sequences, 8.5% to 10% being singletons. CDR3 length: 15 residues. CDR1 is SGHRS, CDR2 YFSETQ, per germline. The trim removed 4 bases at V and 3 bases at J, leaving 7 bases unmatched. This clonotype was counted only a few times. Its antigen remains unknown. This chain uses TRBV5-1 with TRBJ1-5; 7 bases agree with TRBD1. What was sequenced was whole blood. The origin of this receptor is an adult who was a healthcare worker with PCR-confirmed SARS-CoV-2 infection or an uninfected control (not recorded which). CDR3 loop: CASSLSGQNNQPQHF. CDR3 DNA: TGCGCCAGCAGCCTATCGGGACAGAACAATCAGCCCCAGCATTTT.